This TCR beta chain appears in the sequencing data of a study of vaccination and CD4 T cells after COVID-19. Whole-study results and caveats: Convalescent patients studied were relatively few, and early post-infection timepoints were absent.

Treatment here: roughly 10-day PBMC culture with coronavirus spike peptide pools or control peptides (ViraFEST assay). This clonotype has just a few counts. Antigen unknown. The trim removed 2 bases at V and 1 base at J, leaving 7 bases unmatched. Germline V gives CDR1 MNHNS, CDR2 SASEGT. The CDR3 is made up of 16 amino acids. Sequence data for DNA of cultured CD4+ T cells were generated by the Oncomine TCR Beta short-read assay. A single record per CDR3 protein comes from TCRdb applying MiXCR to the PCR reads. The sample has under 25,000 distinct CDR3 sequences; around 45% are singletons. What was sequenced was CD4+ T cells from blood, cultured in vitro. The chain combines TRBV6-1 with TRBJ1-1; 7 nucleotides match TRBD1. The TCR originated in a human donor who had recovered from COVID-19. CDR3 DNA: TGTGCCAGCAGTGAACCTCCCGGGACAGCGAACACTGAAGCTTTCTTT. Its protein is CASSEPPGTANTEAFF.